Below, 24 T cell receptor beta chains from the same sample are listed, as sequenced in a study of OX40 agonist ivuxolimab in advanced cancers. Clones were sequenced by immunoSEQ multiplex PCR, and TCRdb holds only the in-frame ones, with some missing. The sample records about 57,000 clones, around 87% being singletons. The input for sequencing was CD4+ or CD8+ T cells sorted from blood, taken in a trial of the OX40 agonist ivuxolimab. The receptors shown here come from an adult with an advanced solid tumor such as melanoma, head and neck, liver or kidney cancer.

The CDR3 here is CASSFLGRGGEQYF. DNA for the CDR3: TGCGCCAGCAGTTTCTTGGGTAGAGGAGGCGAGCAGTACTTC. The rearrangement links TRBV5-1 to TRBJ2-7; D may be TRBD2 (5 bases). There are 14 residues in the CDR3. The germline gives CDR1 SGHRS, CDR2 YFSETQ. Trimming removed 5 bases from V and 6 bases from J, with 18 bases in between.

The chain recombines TRBV11-3 with TRBJ1-1, with no clear D. CDR3 length: 14 amino acids. The germline CDR1 and CDR2 sequences are SGHNT and YENEEA. V was trimmed by 1 base and J by 1 base, leaving 7 bases between them. CDR3 coding DNA: TGTGCCAGCAGCTTAGGGGGTCGGAACACTGAAGCTTTCTTT. Translating it yields CASSLGGRNTEAFF.

J is TRBJ1-1 and V is TRBV7-3; 10 bases agree with TRBD1. Germline loops: CDR1 SGHTA, CDR2 FQGTGA. This CDR3 spans 14 amino acids. With 5 bases clipped from V and 4 bases from J, the junction kept 4 bases outside the gene matches. The CDR3 sequence: CASSLRDRGTEAFF. CDR3 DNA sequence: TGTGCCAGCAGCCTCCGGGACAGGGGCACTGAAGCTTTCTTT.

This chain links TRBV9 with TRBJ1-2; TRBD1 matches at 9 bases. The CDR3 sequence is 14 residues long. The V gene's germline CDR1 is SGDLS and CDR2 YYNGEE. V lost 4 bases to trimming and J lost 8 bases; unmatched junction nucleotides: 9. The CDR3 protein is CASSLQGQGLGYTF. The CDR3 region has the DNA TGTGCCAGCAGCCTTCAGGGACAGGGTCTCGGCTACACCTTC.

V is TRBV4-1 and J is TRBJ2-5; D call uncertain. The CDR3 runs 14 residues. The germline gives CDR1 MGHRA, CDR2 YSYEKL. The V gene lost 1 base and the J gene lost 0 bases, with 6 bases spanning the gap. CDR3 coding DNA: TGCGCCAGCAGCCAAGGCTCTAACCAAGAGACCCAGTACTTC. Residues: CASSQGSNQETQYF.

This clone showed up just once. The rearrangement links TRBV18 to TRBJ1-1; no clear D gene. Germline V CDR1 and CDR2: KGHSH, LQKENI. CDR3 length: 15 residues. The V gene lost 3 bases and the J gene lost 1 base, with 12 bases spanning the gap. CDR3 loop: CASSPPTKRNTEAFF. In nucleotides, the CDR3 is TGTGCCAGCTCACCTCCAACCAAGCGGAACACTGAAGCTTTCTTT.

This clone was detected only once. The rearrangement links TRBV6-1 to TRBJ1-1; D is unresolved. The CDR3 has 14 residues. Germline CDR1 reads MNHNS; CDR2 reads SASEGT. Trimming pared 3 bases from V and 6 bases from J, leaving 14 bases between. The CDR3 DNA is TGTGCCAGCAGTGACCGAACAGTGGGCGCTGAAGCTTTCTTT. This translates into CASSDRTVGAEAFF.

The chain is built from TRBV6-1 and TRBJ2-5, with 8 bases lining up with TRBD2. CDR1 MNHNS and CDR2 SASEGT come from the germline V gene. The CDR3 covers 14 residues. V was clipped by 7 bases and J by 8 bases; unmatched bases: 12. The CDR3 DNA follows: TGTGCCAGCACCATAAACCGGGGGGGCGAAACCCAGTACTTC. Protein sequence: CASTINRGGETQYF.

V gene TRBV6-5 combines with J gene TRBJ2-7; D uncertain. CDR3 length equals 12 residues. The V and J ends lost 5 bases and 0 bases respectively, with 5 bases between them. CDR1 is MNHEY and CDR2 is SVGAGI in the germline V gene. The CDR3: CASSTRSYEQYF. The CDR3 coding sequence is TGTGCCAGCAGTACGCGCTCCTACGAGCAGTACTTC.

CDR3 DNA sequence: TGTGCCAGCAGCTTAATGGGGGCAGGGGCCTATCAGCCCCAGCATTTT. Translation: CASSLMGAGAYQPQHF. The gene calls are TRBV7-8 and TRBJ1-5; tentative D call: TRBD1 (6 bases). CDR3 length: 16 amino acids. CDR1 and CDR2 (germline): SGHVS, FQNEAQ. V shed 2 bases and J shed 5 bases, with 16 bases lying between them.

In regard to this clone: Within the sample, other DNA sequences also encode this same CDR3. This sequence joins TRBV2 and TRBJ1-1; 8 bases agree with TRBD1. The trim removed 8 bases at V and 0 bases at J, leaving 5 bases unmatched. The CDR3 sequence is 14 residues long. The germline CDR1 and CDR2 sequences are SNHLY and FYNNEI. CDR3 coding DNA: TGTGCCAGCTCCCGACAGGGGATGAACACTGAAGCTTTCTTT. It specifies CASSRQGMNTEAFF. The whole variable domain, remainder taken from reference TRBV2 and TRBJ1-1, is EPEVTQTPSHQVTQMGQEVILRCVPISNHLYFYWYRQILGQKVEFLVSFYNNEISEKSEIFDDQFSVERPDGSNFTLKIRSTKLEDSAMYFCASSRQGMNTEAFFGQGTRLTVV.

This chain joins TRBV2 and TRBJ1-5, with 10 bases lining up with TRBD1. The V gene's germline CDR1 is SNHLY and CDR2 FYNNEI. Germline trimming cut 4 bases from V and 7 bases from J; bases unmatched to any gene: 1. The CDR3 is 13 residues long. CDR3 in amino acids: CASSGDRGQPQHF. CDR3 nucleotides: TGTGCCAGCAGTGGGGACAGGGGCCAGCCCCAGCATTTT.

This clone appeared once. The V call is TRBV27, the J call TRBJ1-6; D may be TRBD1 (6 bases). Germline loops: CDR1 MNHEY, CDR2 SMNVEV (reference sequence). The CDR3 has 12 residues. Trimming took off 2 bases at V and 12 bases at J, with 8 bases between the two ends. CDR3 in DNA: TGTGCCAGCAGTTTACCCAGGGGACCCCTCCACTTT. It is translated as CASSLPRGPLHF.

The V and J genes are TRBV5-1 and TRBJ2-3; D tentatively reads TRBD1 or TRBD2 (5 bases each). Trimming removed 3 bases from V and 1 base from J, with 18 bases in between. Germline assignment: CDR1 SGHRS and CDR2 YFSETQ. This CDR3 is built from 17 residues. This chain's CDR3 is CASSSRSHGGRTDTQYF. The CDR3 nucleotides are TGCGCCAGCAGCTCCCGATCCCATGGGGGTCGCACAGATACGCAGTATTTT.

The rearrangement uses TRBV27 and TRBJ1-5, with 7 nucleotides matching TRBD1. The CDR3 extends over 15 amino acids. The trim removed 2 bases at V and 6 bases at J, leaving 7 bases unmatched. Germline V lookup: CDR1 MNHEY, CDR2 SMNVEV (reference sequence). CDR3 loop: CASSLRDRVVQPQHF. DNA for the CDR3: TGTGCCAGCAGTTTAAGAGACAGGGTTGTTCAGCCCCAGCATTTT.

The CDR3 is CASSRPPGETEAFF. The CDR3 coding sequence is TGTGCCAGCAGCCGCCCCCCTGGGGAAACTGAAGCTTTCTTT. The rearrangement uses TRBV5-6 and TRBJ1-1; D not resolved. Germline V gene sequence: CDR1 SGHDT, CDR2 YYEEEE. V gave up 4 bases and J gave up 5 bases, with 15 bases separating them. The CDR3 is 14 amino acids.

The chain links TRBV2 to TRBJ2-7; the D call may be TRBD1 or TRBD2 (5 bases each). CDR1 and CDR2 (germline): SNHLY, FYNNEI. This CDR3 contains 15 residues. V was pared by 5 bases and J by 5 bases, with 19 bases between. The CDR3 coding sequence is TGTGCCAGCAGTTGGGGGTTGGTCCAGGCGGACGAGCAGTACTTC. Its protein product is CASSWGLVQADEQYF.

The CDR3 protein is CASSLEGTDTEAFF. The CDR3 coding sequence is TGTGCCAGCAGCTTAGAGGGGACGGACACTGAAGCTTTCTTT. The chain has TRBV11-2 and TRBJ1-1; D might be TRBD1 (5 bases). Germline V gene data show CDR1 as SGHAT and CDR2 as FQNNGV. Trimming shortened V by 0 bases and J by 3 bases, and 8 bases separated the two germline ends. The CDR3 is 14 residues long. The full variable domain, completed using reference TRBV11-2 and TRBJ1-1, is EAGVAQSPRYKIIEKRQSVAFWCNPISGHATLYWYQQILGQGPKLLIQFQNNGVVDDSQLPKDRFSAERLKGVDSTLKIQPAKLEDSAVYLCASSLEGTDTEAFFGQGTRLTVV.

With respect to this clone: The junction differs from germline at one of its ends, possibly a read error. The chain is built from TRBV5-6 and TRBJ1-2; possibly TRBD1 for D (5 bases). CDR1 is SGHDT and CDR2 is YYEEEE in the germline V gene. This CDR3 contains 15 residues. The CDR3 DNA reads as TGTGCCAGCAGATTGGGCTCAGGGATTAACTATGGCTACACCTTC. Protein: CASRLGSGINYGYTF.

The rearrangement uses TRBV7-9 and TRBJ2-3; D is uncertain. Germline V gene lookup returns CDR1 SEHNR and CDR2 FQNEAQ (reference sequence). This CDR3 has 15 amino acids. The germline V and J ends were trimmed by 2 bases and 2 bases, with 11 bases remaining between them. The CDR3 is CASSLKTRFTDTQYF. CDR3 nucleotides: TGTGCCAGCAGCTTAAAAACCAGATTCACAGATACGCAGTATTTT.

This chain joins TRBV5-4 and TRBJ2-2, with 13 bases identical to TRBD2. V shed 4 bases, J shed 4 bases, and the junction held 4 bases outside the gene matches. The CDR3 totals 16 residues. CDR1 SGHNT and CDR2 YYREEE come from the germline V gene (reference sequence). The CDR3 loop is CASSQGLAGFTGELFF. As DNA, the CDR3 is TGTGCCAGCAGCCAGGGACTAGCGGGATTCACCGGGGAGCTGTTTTTT.

This clone appeared a few times. The rearrangement uses TRBV27 and TRBJ2-3, with 9 bases matching TRBD2. V lost 6 bases to trimming and J lost 4 bases; unmatched junction nucleotides: 14. CDR3 length: 17 amino acids. Looked up from germline, CDR1 is MNHEY and CDR2 is SMNVEV (reference sequence). The CDR3: CASSPQVAGGPADTQYF. The CDR3 DNA reads TGTGCCAGCAGCCCCCAGGTTGCGGGGGGGCCGGCAGATACGCAGTATTTT.

The chain is built from TRBV6-6 and TRBJ1-1; possibly TRBD1 for D (6 bases). The V gene's germline CDR1 is MNHNY and CDR2 SVGAGI (reference sequence). This CDR3 is built from 12 residues. V was trimmed by 6 bases and J by 2 bases, leaving 7 bases between them. DNA of the CDR3: TGTGCCAGCAGGGACAGAAACACTGAAGCTTTCTTT. Its protein product is CASRDRNTEAFF.

This chain uses TRBV28 with TRBJ2-1, with 7 bases aligning to TRBD1. The CDR3 consists of 15 residues. Germline V gene lookup returns CDR1 MDHEN and CDR2 SYDVKM. Germline trimming cut 9 bases from V and 2 bases from J; bases unmatched to any gene: 10. CDR3 amino acids: CASNDRENTYNEQFF. The CDR3 nucleotides are TGTGCCAGTAATGACAGGGAAAATACCTACAATGAGCAGTTCTTC. Variable domain in full (rest from reference TRBV28 and TRBJ2-1): DVKVTQSSRYLVKRTGEKVFLECVQDMDHENMFWYRQDPGLGLRLIYFSYDVKMKEKGDIPEGYSVSREKKERFSLILESASTNQTSMYLCASNDRENTYNEQFFGPGTRLTVL.